These T cell receptor beta chains were read from a single sample in a study of cytomegalovirus exposure and HLA in healthy donors. Profiling relied on immunoSEQ multiplex PCR, and the TCRdb table lists in-frame clones only, not all of them. Altogether around 140,000 clones are present, around four fifths being singletons, with the ten largest covering roughly 9.9%. The sequenced sample consisted of PBMCs. Source of these receptors: a woman aged 55 to 70 in good health and CMV-seropositive. Each CDR3 is given with its conserved first and last residue. Each record gives: V gene, J gene, clone size, D gene, CDR3 protein, CDR3 DNA. The D gene is left open where the match is weak. Size is stated for part of the rows, as once, few or many counts, or as a class when the clone is expanded.

v_call: TRBV9
j_call: TRBJ2-7
clone_size: -
d_call: -
cdr3_aa: CASSVASTSLFEQYF
cdr3_nt: TGTGCCAGCAGCGTAGCGAGCACTAGCTTGTTCGAGCAGTACTTC

v_call: TRBV18
j_call: TRBJ2-7
clone_size: -
d_call: TRBD1
cdr3_aa: CASSPLPGTGGYEQYF
cdr3_nt: TGTGCCAGCTCACCTTTGCCCGGGACAGGGGGCTACGAGCAGTACTTC

v_call: TRBV30
j_call: TRBJ2-7
clone_size: once
d_call: TRBD1
cdr3_aa: CAWSGMGDREIYEQYF
cdr3_nt: TGTGCCTGGAGTGGGATGGGAGACAGGGAGATCTACGAGCAGTACTTC

v_call: TRBV5-4
j_call: TRBJ2-5
clone_size: -
d_call: -
cdr3_aa: CASSTRDFQETQYF
cdr3_nt: TGTGCCAGCAGCACCCGGGACTTTCAAGAGACCCAGTACTTC

v_call: TRBV14
j_call: TRBJ2-2
clone_size: -
d_call: TRBD1
cdr3_aa: CASSQGTGKVTGELFF
cdr3_nt: TGTGCCAGCAGCCAGGGGACAGGGAAGGTGACCGGGGAGCTGTTTTTT

v_call: TRBV28
j_call: TRBJ2-1
clone_size: -
d_call: TRBD2
cdr3_aa: CASSFGTSGSDEQFF
cdr3_nt: TGTGCCAGCAGCTTCGGGACTAGCGGGAGCGATGAGCAGTTCTTC

v_call: TRBV6-7
j_call: TRBJ2-5
clone_size: -
d_call: -
cdr3_aa: CARRQQETQYF
cdr3_nt: TGTGCCCGAAGACAGCAAGAGACCCAGTACTTC

v_call: TRBV6-1
j_call: TRBJ1-4
clone_size: -
d_call: -
cdr3_aa: CASSENGGEEKLFF
cdr3_nt: TGTGCCAGCAGTGAAAACGGGGGAGAAGAAAAACTGTTTTTT

v_call: TRBV9
j_call: TRBJ1-2
clone_size: -
d_call: -
cdr3_aa: CASSVSGEPNYGYTF
cdr3_nt: TGTGCCAGCAGCGTCTCAGGGGAGCCTAACTATGGCTACACCTTC

v_call: TRBV28
j_call: TRBJ1-2
clone_size: -
d_call: TRBD1
cdr3_aa: CASSLMGQNYGYTF
cdr3_nt: TGTGCCAGCAGTTTAATGGGACAGAACTATGGCTACACCTTC

v_call: TRBV7-2
j_call: TRBJ1-2
clone_size: -
d_call: -
cdr3_aa: CASSLALGPGGNYGYTF
cdr3_nt: TGTGCCAGCAGCTTAGCGCTGGGGCCCGGGGGTAACTATGGCTACACCTTC

v_call: TRBV19
j_call: TRBJ2-5
clone_size: -
d_call: -
cdr3_aa: CASSIGRPADETQYF
cdr3_nt: TGTGCCAGTAGTATTGGCAGGCCAGCCGACGAGACCCAGTACTTC

v_call: TRBV9
j_call: TRBJ2-1
clone_size: -
d_call: -
cdr3_aa: CASEGGTYNEQFF
cdr3_nt: TGTGCCAGCGAGGGGGGGACCTACAATGAGCAGTTCTTC

v_call: TRBV27
j_call: TRBJ2-7
clone_size: -
d_call: TRBD2
cdr3_aa: CASSYSGGKTYEQYF
cdr3_nt: TGTGCCAGCAGTTATTCGGGAGGGAAAACCTACGAGCAGTACTTC

v_call: TRBV4-3
j_call: TRBJ2-5
clone_size: few
d_call: TRBD2
cdr3_aa: CASSQTSGNQETQYF
cdr3_nt: TGCGCCAGCAGCCAAACTAGCGGGAATCAAGAGACCCAGTACTTC

v_call: TRBV9
j_call: TRBJ2-7
clone_size: -
d_call: -
cdr3_aa: CASSAQEDGSYEQYF
cdr3_nt: TGTGCCAGCAGCGCCCAGGAGGACGGCTCCTACGAGCAGTACTTC

v_call: TRBV28
j_call: TRBJ2-5
clone_size: -
d_call: -
cdr3_aa: CASSQMRETQYF
cdr3_nt: TGTGCCAGCAGTCAAATGAGAGAGACCCAGTACTTC

v_call: TRBV19
j_call: TRBJ1-1
clone_size: once
d_call: -
cdr3_aa: CASSMRGGGNTEAFF
cdr3_nt: TGTGCCAGTTCTATGCGGGGAGGGGGGAACACTGAAGCTTTCTTT

v_call: TRBV4-2
j_call: TRBJ1-5
clone_size: -
d_call: -
cdr3_aa: CASSQSLSGNQPQHF
cdr3_nt: TGTGCCAGCAGCCAAAGCCTGAGCGGCAATCAGCCCCAGCATTTT

v_call: TRBV19
j_call: TRBJ1-4
clone_size: -
d_call: -
cdr3_aa: CASNRAPCFF
cdr3_nt: TGTGCCAGTAACAGGGCCCCCTGTTTTTTT

v_call: TRBV12-5
j_call: TRBJ2-1
clone_size: -
d_call: TRBD1
cdr3_aa: CASGLVGQEQFF
cdr3_nt: TGTGCTAGTGGTTTGGTGGGACAGGAGCAGTTCTTC

v_call: TRBV15
j_call: TRBJ2-7
clone_size: -
d_call: -
cdr3_aa: CATSRERGSYEQYF
cdr3_nt: TGTGCCACCAGCAGAGAGAGAGGGTCCTACGAGCAGTACTTC

v_call: TRBV30
j_call: TRBJ2-7
clone_size: -
d_call: TRBD1
cdr3_aa: CAWSGGQGPYEQYF
cdr3_nt: TGTGCCTGGAGTGGGGGACAGGGACCCTACGAGCAGTACTTC

v_call: TRBV28
j_call: TRBJ1-3
clone_size: -
d_call: -
cdr3_aa: CASSFVGAAGNTIYF
cdr3_nt: TGTGCCAGCAGCTTCGTAGGGGCCGCTGGAAACACCATATATTTT

v_call: TRBV11-1
j_call: TRBJ2-3
clone_size: -
d_call: TRBD2
cdr3_aa: CASSLVLASPDTQYF
cdr3_nt: TGTGCCAGCAGCTTAGTACTAGCGTCCCCAGATACGCAGTATTTT

v_call: TRBV2
j_call: TRBJ1-6
clone_size: -
d_call: -
cdr3_aa: CASSETGGASPPLHF
cdr3_nt: TGTGCCAGCAGTGAAACTGGGGGCGCATCTCCACCCCTCCACTTT

v_call: TRBV5-4
j_call: TRBJ2-3
clone_size: few
d_call: TRBD2
cdr3_aa: CASLGGDTQYF
cdr3_nt: TGTGCCAGCTTGGGGGGGGATACGCAGTATTTT

v_call: TRBV30
j_call: TRBJ1-2
clone_size: -
d_call: -
cdr3_aa: CASRPDFGRGGYTF
cdr3_nt: TGTGCCTCCCGCCCCGACTTCGGTCGGGGAGGCTACACCTTC

v_call: TRBV6-4
j_call: TRBJ1-5
clone_size: once
d_call: -
cdr3_aa: CASSEVPGHSNQPQHF
cdr3_nt: TGTGCCAGCAGTGAGGTCCCAGGACATAGCAATCAGCCCCAGCATTTT

v_call: TRBV27
j_call: TRBJ2-1
clone_size: few
d_call: TRBD2
cdr3_aa: CASKPGLAGINEQFF
cdr3_nt: TGTGCCAGCAAGCCGGGACTAGCGGGAATCAATGAGCAGTTCTTC

v_call: TRBV18
j_call: TRBJ2-3
clone_size: -
d_call: -
cdr3_aa: CASSPGGLDTQYF
cdr3_nt: TGTGCCAGCTCACCAGGCGGATTAGATACGCAGTATTTT

v_call: TRBV5-6
j_call: TRBJ1-2
clone_size: few
d_call: -
cdr3_aa: CASSLVTGLNYGYTF
cdr3_nt: TGTGCCAGCAGCTTGGTTACAGGGCTAAACTATGGCTACACCTTC

v_call: TRBV7-8
j_call: TRBJ2-7
clone_size: -
d_call: -
cdr3_aa: CASTRLGGARAPSNEQYF
cdr3_nt: TGTGCCAGCACCCGATTAGGGGGGGCTAGGGCCCCCAGTAACGAGCAGTACTTC

v_call: TRBV20-1
j_call: TRBJ2-2
clone_size: -
d_call: -
cdr3_aa: CSAQQGGELFF
cdr3_nt: TGCAGTGCCCAGCAGGGAGGGGAGCTGTTTTTT

v_call: TRBV7-3
j_call: TRBJ2-2
clone_size: -
d_call: -
cdr3_aa: CASSLTLTGELFF
cdr3_nt: TGTGCCAGCAGCCTTACCCTAACCGGGGAGCTGTTTTTT

v_call: TRBV5-1
j_call: TRBJ1-1
clone_size: -
d_call: TRBD1
cdr3_aa: CASSMGQGGNTEAFF
cdr3_nt: TGCGCCAGCAGCATGGGACAGGGCGGGAACACTGAAGCTTTCTTT